This TCR beta chain was observed in a study of blood T cell repertoires in COVID-19. Study at large: COVID-19 samples from acute and convalescent phases originated in the United States, Italy and Spain.

Repertoires were generated with immunoSEQ multiplex PCR, while TCRdb's copy carries only in-frame clones and drops some. Of about 190,000 clones listed, 89% were seen once; the top ten hold around 7%. The length of the CDR3 is 14 residues. The V end lost 6 bases, the J end lost 1 base, and 12 bases lay between the germline ends. Germline CDR1 MDHEN, CDR2 SYDVKM. The chain employs TRBV28 and TRBJ2-5, with D perhaps matching TRBD2 (7 bases). The sequence derives from a man aged 35-49 years with acute or convalescent COVID-19. Sequenced sample: peripheral blood. CDR3 nucleotide sequence: TGTGCCAGCAGGCCGGGGGGCTCCCAAGAGACCCAGTACTTC. Its protein product is CASRPGGSQETQYF.